The 8 T cell receptor beta chains reported below all come from one sample, sequenced in a study of T cells in localized non-small cell lung cancer. Data came from immunoSEQ multiplex PCR; TCRdb stores just in-frame clones and leaves some out. The sample consists of about 21,000 clones, approximately 81% of them appearing once. Sequenced material: PBMCs, taken before any cancer treatment. The receptors were gathered from a woman between 40 and 69 years old with stage II squamous cell lung carcinoma.

This rearrangement joins TRBV21-1 to TRBJ2-1; the table's TRBD1 call for D was not verified on the DNA. TRBV21-1 is deemed a pseudogene. This CDR3 spans 14 amino acids. The DNA of the CDR3 is TGTGCCAGCAGCAGAGGACAGGGGGGCAATGAGCAGTTCTTC. Its translation: CASSRGQGGNEQFF.

The rearrangement joins TRBV5-5 to TRBJ1-3, with 9 bases aligning to TRBD1. Trimming cost V 4 bases and J 6 bases; bases outside gene matches: 8. CDR3 size: 15 residues. CDR1 is SGHKS and CDR2 is YYEKEE in the germline V gene (reference sequence). Here the CDR3 reads CASSLGQGRENTIYF. DNA for the CDR3: TGTGCCAGCAGCCTCGGACAGGGGAGAGAAAACACCATATATTTT.

The chain is built from TRBV7-2 and TRBJ2-7; tentatively, D is TRBD2 (6 bases). Germline V lookup: CDR1 SGHTA, CDR2 FQGNSA. The CDR3 covers 13 residues. Trimming took off 3 bases at V and 4 bases at J, with 10 bases between the two ends. Here the CDR3 DNA reads TGTGCCAGCAGCTTGGGGGGTCTATACGAGCAGTACTTC. Amino acid sequence: CASSLGGLYEQYF.

The CDR3 coding sequence is TGTGCCAGCAGTGAAGGAACAGGGGGGAAAAATGAGCAGTTCTTC. The encoded protein is CASSEGTGGKNEQFF. This chain connects TRBV6-1 to TRBJ2-1, with 8 bases matching TRBD1. The CDR3 sequence is 15 residues long. Unmatched junction bases numbered 6, after V lost 1 base and J lost 7 bases. The germline V gene has CDR1 MNHNS and CDR2 SASEGT.

This sequence joins TRBV19 and TRBJ1-4; D remains ambiguous. In germline, CDR1 is LNHDA, CDR2 SQIVND (reference sequence). This CDR3 has 16 residues. V was cut by 9 bases and J by 4 bases, with 21 bases left in between. DNA of the CDR3: TGTGCCAGCAGTTTAAGGCACAGACCACTTAATGAAAAACTGTTTTTT. This sequence encodes CASSLRHRPLNEKLFF.

The chain recombines TRBV7-8 with TRBJ1-1; D is unresolved. The CDR3 is made up of 14 amino acids. The germline V gene has CDR1 SGHVS and CDR2 FQNEAQ. Trimming took off 2 bases at V and 4 bases at J, with 11 bases between the two ends. CDR3 sequence (DNA): TGTGCCAGCAGCTTAAAAAGGGAGGTCACTGAAGCTTTCTTT. Encoded protein: CASSLKREVTEAFF.

This clone was picked up one time. The chain couples TRBV28 to TRBJ1-6; D not resolved. Germline CDR1 reads MDHEN; CDR2 reads SYDVKM. Trimming cost V 2 bases and J 8 bases, with 7 bases left between them. This CDR3 has 13 amino acids. The CDR3 protein is CASSLNVDSPLHF. CDR3 coding DNA: TGTGCCAGCAGTTTAAATGTGGATTCACCCCTCCACTTT.

V is TRBV6-1 and J is TRBJ2-1; TRBD2 matches at 11 bases. The CDR3 consists of 18 residues. J was trimmed by 4 bases and V by 2 bases; bases with no gene match: 10. Per germline, CDR1 MNHNS and CDR2 SASEGT. CDR3 protein: CASSERVSGTSGYNEQFF. The CDR3 nucleotides are TGTGCCAGCAGTGAAAGGGTCTCGGGGACTAGCGGTTACAATGAGCAGTTCTTC.